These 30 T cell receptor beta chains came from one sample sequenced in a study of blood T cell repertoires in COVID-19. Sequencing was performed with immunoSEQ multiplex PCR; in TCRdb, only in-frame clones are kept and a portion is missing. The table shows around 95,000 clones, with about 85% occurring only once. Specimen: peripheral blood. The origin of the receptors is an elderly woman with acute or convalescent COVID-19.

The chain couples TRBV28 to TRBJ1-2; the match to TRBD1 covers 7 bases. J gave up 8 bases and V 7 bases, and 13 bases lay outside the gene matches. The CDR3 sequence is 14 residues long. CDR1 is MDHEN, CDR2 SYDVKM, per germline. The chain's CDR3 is CASTQGGQRKGYTF. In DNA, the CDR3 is TGTGCCAGCACCCAGGGGGGCCAGAGGAAAGGCTACACCTTC.

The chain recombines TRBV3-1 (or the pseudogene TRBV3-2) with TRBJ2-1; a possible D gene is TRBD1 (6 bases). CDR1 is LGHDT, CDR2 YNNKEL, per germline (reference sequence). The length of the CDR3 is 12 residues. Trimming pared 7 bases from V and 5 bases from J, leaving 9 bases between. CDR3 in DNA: TGTGCCAGCAAAGGGGGAGACAATGAGCAGTTCTTC. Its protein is CASKGGDNEQFF.

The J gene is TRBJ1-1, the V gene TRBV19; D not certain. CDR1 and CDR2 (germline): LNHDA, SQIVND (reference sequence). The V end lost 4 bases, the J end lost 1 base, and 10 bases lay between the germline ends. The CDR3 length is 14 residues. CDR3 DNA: TGTGCCAGTAGTAAGAGCCCAAGGAACACTGAAGCTTTCTTT. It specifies CASSKSPRNTEAFF.

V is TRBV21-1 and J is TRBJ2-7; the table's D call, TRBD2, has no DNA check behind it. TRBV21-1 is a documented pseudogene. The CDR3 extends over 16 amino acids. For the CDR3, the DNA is TGTGCCAGCAGCAAAGATAGGTTCGAGGGGAGGGACGAGCAGTACGTC. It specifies CASSKDRFEGRDEQYV.

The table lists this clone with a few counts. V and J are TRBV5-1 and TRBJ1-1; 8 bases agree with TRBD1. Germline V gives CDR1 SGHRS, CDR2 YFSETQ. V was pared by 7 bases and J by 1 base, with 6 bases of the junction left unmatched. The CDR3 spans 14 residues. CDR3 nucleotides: TGCGCCAGCCGCCCGCAGGGGGCGAACACTGAAGCTTTCTTT. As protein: CASRPQGANTEAFF. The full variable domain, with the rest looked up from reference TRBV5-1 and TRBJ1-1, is KAGVTQTPRYLIKTRGQQVTLSCSPISGHRSVSWYQQTPGQGLQFLFEYFSETQRNKGNFPGRFSGRQFSNSRSEMNVSTLELGDSALYLCASRPQGANTEAFFGQGTRLTVV.

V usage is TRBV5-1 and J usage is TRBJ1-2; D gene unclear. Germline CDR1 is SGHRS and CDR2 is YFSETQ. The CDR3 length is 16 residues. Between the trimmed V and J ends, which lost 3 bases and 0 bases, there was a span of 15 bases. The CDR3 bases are TGCGCCAGCAGCTCCTCCCCCGGGGAATCTAACTATGGCTACACCTTC. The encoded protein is CASSSSPGESNYGYTF.

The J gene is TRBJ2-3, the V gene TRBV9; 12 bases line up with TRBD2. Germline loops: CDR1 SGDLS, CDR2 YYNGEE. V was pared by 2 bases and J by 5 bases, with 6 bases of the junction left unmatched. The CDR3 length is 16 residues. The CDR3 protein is CASSVSGTSGLDTQYF. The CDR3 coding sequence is TGTGCCAGCAGCGTTTCCGGGACTAGCGGGTTAGATACGCAGTATTTT. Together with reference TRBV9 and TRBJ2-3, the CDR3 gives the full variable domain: DSGVTQTPKHLITATGQRVTLRCSPRSGDLSVYWYQQSLDQGLQFLIQYYNGEERAKGNILERFSAQQFPDLHSELNLSSLELGDSALYFCASSVSGTSGLDTQYFGPGTRLTVL.

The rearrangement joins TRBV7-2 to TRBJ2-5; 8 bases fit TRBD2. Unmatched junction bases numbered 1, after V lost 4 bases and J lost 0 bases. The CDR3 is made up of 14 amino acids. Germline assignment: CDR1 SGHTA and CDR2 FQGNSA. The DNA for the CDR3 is TGTGCCAGCAGCTCGGGGGGGTACCAAGAGACCCAGTACTTC. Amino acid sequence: CASSSGGYQETQYF.

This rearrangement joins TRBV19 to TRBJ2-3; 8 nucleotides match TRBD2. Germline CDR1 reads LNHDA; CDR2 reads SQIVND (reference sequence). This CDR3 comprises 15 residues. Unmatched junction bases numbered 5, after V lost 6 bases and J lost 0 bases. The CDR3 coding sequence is TGTGCCAGTAGGCTGACTAGCGCCAGCACAGATACGCAGTATTTT. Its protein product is CASRLTSASTDTQYF.

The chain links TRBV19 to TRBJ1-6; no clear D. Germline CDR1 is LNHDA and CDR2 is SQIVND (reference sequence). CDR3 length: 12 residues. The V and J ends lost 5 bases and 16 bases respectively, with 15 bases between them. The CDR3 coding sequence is TGTGCCAGTAGTCCCTCGAGCATCGGGCTCCACTTT. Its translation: CASSPSSIGLHF.

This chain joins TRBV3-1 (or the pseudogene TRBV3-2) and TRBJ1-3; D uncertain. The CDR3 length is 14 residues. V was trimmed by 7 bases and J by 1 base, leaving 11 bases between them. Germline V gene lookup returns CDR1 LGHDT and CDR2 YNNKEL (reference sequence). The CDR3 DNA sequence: TGTGCCAGCACTAAAGAGGGTTCTGGAAACACCATATATTTT. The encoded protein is CASTKEGSGNTIYF.

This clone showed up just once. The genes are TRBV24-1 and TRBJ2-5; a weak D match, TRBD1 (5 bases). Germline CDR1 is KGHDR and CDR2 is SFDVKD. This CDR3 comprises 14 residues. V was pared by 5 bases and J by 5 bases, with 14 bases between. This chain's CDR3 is CATSGGGYPETQYF. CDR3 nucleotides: TGTGCCACCAGTGGGGGCGGTTATCCGGAGACCCAGTACTTC.

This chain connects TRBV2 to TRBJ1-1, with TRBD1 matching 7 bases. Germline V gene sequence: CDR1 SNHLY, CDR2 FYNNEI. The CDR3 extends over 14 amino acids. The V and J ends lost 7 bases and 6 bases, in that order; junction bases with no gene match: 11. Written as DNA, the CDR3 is TGTGCCAGCATACCAAGTACAGGGGAATCTGAAGCTTTCTTT. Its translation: CASIPSTGESEAFF.

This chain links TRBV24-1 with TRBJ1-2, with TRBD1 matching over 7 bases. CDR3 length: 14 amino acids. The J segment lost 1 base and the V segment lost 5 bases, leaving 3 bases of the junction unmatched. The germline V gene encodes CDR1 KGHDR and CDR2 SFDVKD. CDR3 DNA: TGTGCCACCAGTGGGGACAGTAGTAACTATGGCTACACCTTC. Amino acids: CATSGDSSNYGYTF.

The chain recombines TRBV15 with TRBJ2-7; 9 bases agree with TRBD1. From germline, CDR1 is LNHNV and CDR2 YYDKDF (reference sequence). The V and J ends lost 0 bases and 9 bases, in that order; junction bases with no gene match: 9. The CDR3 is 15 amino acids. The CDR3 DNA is TGTGCCACCAGCAGAGATTTGGGACAGGGTACGGCGCAGTACTTC. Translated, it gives CATSRDLGQGTAQYF.

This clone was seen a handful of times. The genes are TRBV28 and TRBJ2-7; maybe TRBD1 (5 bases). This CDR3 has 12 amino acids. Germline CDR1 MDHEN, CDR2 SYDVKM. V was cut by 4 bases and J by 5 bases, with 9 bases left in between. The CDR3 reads CASSSGIHEQYV. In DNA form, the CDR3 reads TGTGCCAGCAGTTCAGGGATCCACGAGCAGTACGTC.

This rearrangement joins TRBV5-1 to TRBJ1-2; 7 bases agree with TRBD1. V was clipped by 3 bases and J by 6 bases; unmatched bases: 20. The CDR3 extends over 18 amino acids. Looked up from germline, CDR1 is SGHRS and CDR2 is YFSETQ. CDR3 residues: CASSSDFPRGGAEHGYTF. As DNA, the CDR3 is TGCGCCAGCAGCTCGGACTTCCCTCGAGGGGGCGCGGAGCATGGCTACACCTTC.

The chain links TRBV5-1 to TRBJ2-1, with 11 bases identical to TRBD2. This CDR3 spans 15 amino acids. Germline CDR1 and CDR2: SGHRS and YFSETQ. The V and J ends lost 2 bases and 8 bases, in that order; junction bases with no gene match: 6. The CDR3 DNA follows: TGCGCCAGCAGCTTTCTAGCGGGGGGAATCCATGAGCAGTTCTTC. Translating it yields CASSFLAGGIHEQFF.

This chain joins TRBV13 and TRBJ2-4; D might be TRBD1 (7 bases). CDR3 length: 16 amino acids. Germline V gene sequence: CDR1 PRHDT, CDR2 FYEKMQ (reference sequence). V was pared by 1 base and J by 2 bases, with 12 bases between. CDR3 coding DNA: TGTGCCAGCAGCTTAGCCCAGGGGGGTCCCAAAAACATTCAGTACTTC. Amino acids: CASSLAQGGPKNIQYF.

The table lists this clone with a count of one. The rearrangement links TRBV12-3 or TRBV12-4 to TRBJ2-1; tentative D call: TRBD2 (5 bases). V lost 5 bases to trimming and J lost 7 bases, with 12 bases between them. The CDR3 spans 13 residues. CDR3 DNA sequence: TGTGCCAGCAGTCTTTTATGGAGGAATGAGCAGTTCTTC. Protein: CASSLLWRNEQFF.

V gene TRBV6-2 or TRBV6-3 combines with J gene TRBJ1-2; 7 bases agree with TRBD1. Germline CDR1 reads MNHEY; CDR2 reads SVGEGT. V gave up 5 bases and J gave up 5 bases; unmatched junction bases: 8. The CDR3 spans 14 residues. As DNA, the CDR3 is TGTGCCAGCAGTCGCGGACAGGACGTATATGGCTACACCTTC. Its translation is CASSRGQDVYGYTF.

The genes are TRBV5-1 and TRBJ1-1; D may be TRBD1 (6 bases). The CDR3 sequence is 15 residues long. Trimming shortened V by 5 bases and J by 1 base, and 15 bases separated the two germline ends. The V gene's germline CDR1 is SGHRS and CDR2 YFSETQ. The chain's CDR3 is CASRQATGGNTEAFF. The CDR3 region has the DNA TGCGCCAGCAGACAGGCGACAGGAGGGAACACTGAAGCTTTCTTT.

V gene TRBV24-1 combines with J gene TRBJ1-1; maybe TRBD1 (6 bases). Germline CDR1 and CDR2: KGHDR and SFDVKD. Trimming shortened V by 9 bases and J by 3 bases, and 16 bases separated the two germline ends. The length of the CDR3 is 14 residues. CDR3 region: CATRDAGVDTEAFF. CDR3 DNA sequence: TGTGCCACCCGGGATGCAGGGGTGGACACTGAAGCTTTCTTT.

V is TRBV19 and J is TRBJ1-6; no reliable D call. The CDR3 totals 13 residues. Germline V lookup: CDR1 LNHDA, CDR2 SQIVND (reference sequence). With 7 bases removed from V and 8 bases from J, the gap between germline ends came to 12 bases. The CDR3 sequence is CASNSQNYSPLHF. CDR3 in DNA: TGTGCCAGTAACAGCCAAAATTATTCACCCCTCCACTTT.

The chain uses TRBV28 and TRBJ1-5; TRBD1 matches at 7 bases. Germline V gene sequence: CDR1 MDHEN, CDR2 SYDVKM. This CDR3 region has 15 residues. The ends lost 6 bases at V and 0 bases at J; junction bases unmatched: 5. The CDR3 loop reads CASRGQTYSNQPQHF. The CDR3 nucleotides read TGTGCCAGCAGGGGACAGACATATAGCAATCAGCCCCAGCATTTT.

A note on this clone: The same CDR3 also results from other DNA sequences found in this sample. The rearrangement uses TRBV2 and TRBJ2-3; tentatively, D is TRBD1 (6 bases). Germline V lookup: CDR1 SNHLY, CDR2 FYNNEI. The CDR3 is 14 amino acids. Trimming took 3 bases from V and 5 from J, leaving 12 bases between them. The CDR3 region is CASSDRGRGDTQYF. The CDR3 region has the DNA TGTGCCAGCAGTGACAGAGGCAGGGGAGATACGCAGTATTTT. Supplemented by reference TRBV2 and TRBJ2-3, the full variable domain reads EPEVTQTPSHQVTQMGQEVILRCVPISNHLYFYWYRQILGQKVEFLVSFYNNEISEKSEIFDDQFSVERPDGSNFTLKIRSTKLEDSAMYFCASSDRGRGDTQYFGPGTRLTVL.

CDR3 protein: CASSLAGGGATDTQYF. In nucleotides, the CDR3 is TGCGCCAGCAGCTTGGCTGGCGGGGGGGCCACAGATACGCAGTATTTT. The gene calls are TRBV5-1 and TRBJ2-3; 9 bases are a match to TRBD2. Germline CDR1 SGHRS, CDR2 YFSETQ. J lost 2 bases, V lost 0 bases, and 4 bases had no gene match. There are 16 residues in the CDR3.

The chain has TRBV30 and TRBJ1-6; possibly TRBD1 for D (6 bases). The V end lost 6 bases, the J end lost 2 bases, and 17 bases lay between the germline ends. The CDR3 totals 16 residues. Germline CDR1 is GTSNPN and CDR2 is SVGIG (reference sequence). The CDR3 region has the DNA TGTGCCTGCGGGAGGGGGGGGGCGGCCTATAATTCACCCCTCCACTTT. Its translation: CACGRGGAAYNSPLHF.

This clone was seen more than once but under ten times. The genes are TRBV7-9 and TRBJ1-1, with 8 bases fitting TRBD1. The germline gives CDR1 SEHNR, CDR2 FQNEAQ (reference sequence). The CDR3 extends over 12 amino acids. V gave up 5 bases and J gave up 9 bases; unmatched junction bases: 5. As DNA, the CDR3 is TGTGCCAGCAGCCTTGGACAGGGTAAAGCTTTCTTT. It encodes CASSLGQGKAFF. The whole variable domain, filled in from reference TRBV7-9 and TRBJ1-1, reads DTGVSQNPRHKITKRGQNVTFRCDPISEHNRLYWYRQTLGQGPEFLTYFQNEAQLEKSRLLSDRFSAERPKGSFSTLEIQRTEQGDSAMYLCASSLGQGKAFFGQGTRLTVV.

The CDR3 DNA follows: TGCGCCAGCAGCCCGGGACAGGGGGCGGGGAATGAAAAACTGTTTTTT. Protein: CASSPGQGAGNEKLFF. The chain couples TRBV4-1 to TRBJ1-4; TRBD1 matches 12 bases. V was clipped by 4 bases and J by 5 bases; unmatched bases: 5. The CDR3 is 16 amino acids. Germline V lookup: CDR1 MGHRA, CDR2 YSYEKL.